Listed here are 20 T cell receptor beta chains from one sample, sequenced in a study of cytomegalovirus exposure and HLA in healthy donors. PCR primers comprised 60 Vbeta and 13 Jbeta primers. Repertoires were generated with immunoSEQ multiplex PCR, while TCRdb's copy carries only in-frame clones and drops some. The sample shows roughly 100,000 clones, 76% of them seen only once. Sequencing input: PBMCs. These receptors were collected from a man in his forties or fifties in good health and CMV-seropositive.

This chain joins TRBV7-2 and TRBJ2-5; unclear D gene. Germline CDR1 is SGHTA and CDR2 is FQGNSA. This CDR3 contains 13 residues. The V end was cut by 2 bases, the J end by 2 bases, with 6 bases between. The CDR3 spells CASSLLLQETQYF. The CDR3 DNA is TGTGCCAGCAGCTTATTACTACAAGAGACCCAGTACTTC.

As DNA, the CDR3 is TGTGCCAGCAGCTCCTCGGGTACAGGGATTCAGCCCCAGCATTTT. Translation gives CASSSSGTGIQPQHF. The V call is TRBV7-9, the J call TRBJ1-5; a weak D match, TRBD1 (6 bases). Germline V lookup: CDR1 SEHNR, CDR2 FQNEAQ (reference sequence). The V end was cut by 4 bases, the J end by 6 bases, with 16 bases between. The CDR3 totals 15 residues.

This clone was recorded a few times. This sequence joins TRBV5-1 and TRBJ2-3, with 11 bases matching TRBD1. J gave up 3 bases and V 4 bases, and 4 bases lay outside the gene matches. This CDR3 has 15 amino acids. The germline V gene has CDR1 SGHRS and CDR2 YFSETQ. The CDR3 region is CASSHRDRGTDTQYF. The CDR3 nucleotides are TGCGCCAGCAGCCACCGGGACAGGGGGACAGATACGCAGTATTTT. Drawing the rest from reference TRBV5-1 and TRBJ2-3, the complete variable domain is KAGVTQTPRYLIKTRGQQVTLSCSPISGHRSVSWYQQTPGQGLQFLFEYFSETQRNKGNFPGRFSGRQFSNSRSEMNVSTLELGDSALYLCASSHRDRGTDTQYFGPGTRLTVL.

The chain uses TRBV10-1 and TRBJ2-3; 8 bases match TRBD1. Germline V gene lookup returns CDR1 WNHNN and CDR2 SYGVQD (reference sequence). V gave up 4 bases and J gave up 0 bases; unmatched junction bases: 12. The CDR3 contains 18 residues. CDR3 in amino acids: CASSGTRDRRTSTDTQYF. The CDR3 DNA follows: TGCGCCAGCAGTGGGACCCGGGACAGGCGAACGAGCACAGATACGCAGTATTTT.

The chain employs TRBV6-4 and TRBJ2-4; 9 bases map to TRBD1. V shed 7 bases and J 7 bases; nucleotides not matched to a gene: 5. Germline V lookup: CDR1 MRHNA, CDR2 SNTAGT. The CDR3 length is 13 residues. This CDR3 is CASTSDRGNIQYF. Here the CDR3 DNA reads TGTGCCAGCACTTCGGACAGGGGCAACATTCAGTACTTC.

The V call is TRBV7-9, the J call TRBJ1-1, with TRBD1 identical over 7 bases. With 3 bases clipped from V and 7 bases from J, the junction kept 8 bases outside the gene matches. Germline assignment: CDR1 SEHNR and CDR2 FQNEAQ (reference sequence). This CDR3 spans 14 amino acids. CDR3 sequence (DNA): TGTGCCAGCAGCTTTTACAGGGGCGACGGTGAAGCTTTCTTT. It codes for CASSFYRGDGEAFF.

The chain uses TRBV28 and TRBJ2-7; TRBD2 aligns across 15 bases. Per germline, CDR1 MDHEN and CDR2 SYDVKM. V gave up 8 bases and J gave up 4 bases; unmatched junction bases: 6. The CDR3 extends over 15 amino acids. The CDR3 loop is CASRTGTSGGYEQYF. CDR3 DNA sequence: TGTGCCAGCCGAACCGGGACTAGCGGGGGGTACGAGCAGTACTTC.

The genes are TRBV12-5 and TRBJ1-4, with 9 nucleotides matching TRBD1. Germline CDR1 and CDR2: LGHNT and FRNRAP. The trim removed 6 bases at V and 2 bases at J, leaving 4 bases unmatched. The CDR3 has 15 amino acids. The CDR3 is CASGGQGGTNEKLFF. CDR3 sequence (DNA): TGTGCTAGTGGGGGACAGGGTGGGACTAATGAAAAACTGTTTTTT.

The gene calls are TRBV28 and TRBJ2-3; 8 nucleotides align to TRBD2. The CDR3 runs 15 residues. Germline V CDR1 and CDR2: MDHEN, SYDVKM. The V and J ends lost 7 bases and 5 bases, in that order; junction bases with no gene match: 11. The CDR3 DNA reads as TGTGCCAGCACCGCCCCGGGGGGGCGTATAGATACGCAGTATTTT. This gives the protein CASTAPGGRIDTQYF.

The DNA of the CDR3 is TGCGCCAGCAGCGATAGGACAGGGAGGAACGAGCAGTACTTC. This gives the protein CASSDRTGRNEQYF. V and J are TRBV4-1 and TRBJ2-7, with 8 nucleotides matching TRBD1. The CDR3 is 14 residues long. V lost 5 bases and J lost 5; bases outside the gene matches: 8. Looked up from germline, CDR1 is MGHRA and CDR2 is YSYEKL.

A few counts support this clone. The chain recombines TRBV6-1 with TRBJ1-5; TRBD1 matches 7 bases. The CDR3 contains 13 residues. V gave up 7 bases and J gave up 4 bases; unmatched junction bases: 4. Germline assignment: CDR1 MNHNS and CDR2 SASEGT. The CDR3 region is CASNLQGNQPQHF. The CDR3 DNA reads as TGTGCCAGCAACCTACAGGGGAATCAGCCCCAGCATTTT.

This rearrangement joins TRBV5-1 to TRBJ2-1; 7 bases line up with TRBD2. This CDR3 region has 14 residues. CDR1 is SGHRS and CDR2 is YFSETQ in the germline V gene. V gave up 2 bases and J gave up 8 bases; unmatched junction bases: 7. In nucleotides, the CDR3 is TGCGCCAGCAGCTTCGGGGGAGGGCCGGATGAGCAGTTCTTC. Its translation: CASSFGGGPDEQFF.

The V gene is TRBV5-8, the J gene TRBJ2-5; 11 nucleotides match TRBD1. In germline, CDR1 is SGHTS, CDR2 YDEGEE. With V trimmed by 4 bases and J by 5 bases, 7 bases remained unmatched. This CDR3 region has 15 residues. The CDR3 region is CASSAGQGARETQYF. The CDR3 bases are TGTGCCAGCAGCGCAGGACAGGGGGCAAGGGAGACCCAGTACTTC.

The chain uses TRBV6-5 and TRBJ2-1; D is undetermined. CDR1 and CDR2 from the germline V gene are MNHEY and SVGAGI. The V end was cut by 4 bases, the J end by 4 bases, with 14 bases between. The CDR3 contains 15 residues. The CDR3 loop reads CASSSLLASYNEQFF. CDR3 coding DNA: TGTGCCAGCAGTTCCCTCCTGGCTTCGTACAATGAGCAGTTCTTC.

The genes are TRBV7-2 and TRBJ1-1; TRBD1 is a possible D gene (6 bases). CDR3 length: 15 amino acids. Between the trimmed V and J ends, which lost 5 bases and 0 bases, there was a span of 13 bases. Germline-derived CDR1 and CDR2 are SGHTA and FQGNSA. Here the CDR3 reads CASSAQGLMNTEAFF. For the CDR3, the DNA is TGTGCCAGCAGCGCACAGGGTCTAATGAACACTGAAGCTTTCTTT.

The CDR3 sequence: CALSSGGSTDTQYF. The CDR3 bases are TGTGCCTTAAGTAGCGGGGGAAGCACAGATACGCAGTATTTT. The chain combines TRBV7-9 with TRBJ2-3, with 9 bases that match TRBD2. In germline, CDR1 is SEHNR, CDR2 FQNEAQ (reference sequence). Trimming at V came to 11 bases and at J to 0 bases, leaving 6 bases not matched to a gene. The CDR3 has 14 amino acids. Drawing the rest from reference TRBV7-9 and TRBJ2-3, the complete variable domain is DTGVSQNPRHKITKRGQNVTFRCDPISEHNRLYWYRQTLGQGPEFLTYFQNEAQLEKSRLLSDRFSAERPKGSFSTLEIQRTEQGDSAMYLCALSSGGSTDTQYFGPGTRLTVL.

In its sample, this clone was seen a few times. The CDR3 sequence is CASSSADRVGTGELFF. The CDR3 DNA reads TGTGCCAGCAGTTCGGCGGACAGGGTGGGTACCGGGGAGCTGTTTTTT. The chain employs TRBV6-5 and TRBJ2-2, with 8 bases identical to TRBD1. Germline values: CDR1 MNHEY, CDR2 SVGAGI. The CDR3 is 16 residues long. The J segment lost 5 bases and the V segment lost 4 bases, leaving 9 bases of the junction unmatched.

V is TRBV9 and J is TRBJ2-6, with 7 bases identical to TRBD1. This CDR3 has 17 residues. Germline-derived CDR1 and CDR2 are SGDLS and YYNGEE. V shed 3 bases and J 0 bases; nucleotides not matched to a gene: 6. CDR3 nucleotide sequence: TGTGCCAGCAGCGAGGGACAGCGCCCCTCTGGGGCCAACGTCCTGACTTTC. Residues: CASSEGQRPSGANVLTF.

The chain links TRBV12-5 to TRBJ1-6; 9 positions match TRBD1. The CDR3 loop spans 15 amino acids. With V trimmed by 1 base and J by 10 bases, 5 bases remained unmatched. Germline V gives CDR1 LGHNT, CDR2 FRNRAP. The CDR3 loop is CASGLGTGEGSPLHF. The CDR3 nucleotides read TGTGCTAGTGGTTTGGGGACAGGGGAGGGGTCACCCCTCCACTTT.

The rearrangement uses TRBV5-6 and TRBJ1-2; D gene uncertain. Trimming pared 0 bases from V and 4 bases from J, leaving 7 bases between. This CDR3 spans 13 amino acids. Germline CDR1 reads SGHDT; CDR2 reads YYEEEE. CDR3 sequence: CASSLVSFYGYTF. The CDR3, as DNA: TGTGCCAGCAGCTTGGTGTCTTTCTATGGCTACACCTTC.